Here is one TCR beta chain with its context. Its specificity is not known. Primers for the PCR totalled 60 Vbeta and 13 Jbeta. Only in-frame clones appear in the TCRdb table, and some are missing; sequencing was by immunoSEQ multiplex PCR. The sample includes more than 150,000 clones, 75% to 90% seen only once; the top ten take around 1.4%. V shed 1 base and J 3 bases; nucleotides not matched to a gene: 5. Per the germline V gene, CDR1 is MGHRA and CDR2 is YSYEKL. This CDR3 is 16 amino acids long. This entry belongs to a study of cytomegalovirus exposure and HLA in healthy donors. About the research overall: Around 190 million T cells yielded around 100 million unique TCR beta sequences, as an earlier analysis found. Overall study findings and caveats: Cytomegalovirus-associated status was assigned to about 180 TCR beta chains. Specificity of a few CMV-associated chains for CMV antigens was verified in vitro.

While unrecorded immune exposures were likely, the donors were nominally healthy when sampled. The TCR sequence derives from a girl between 10 and 17 years old in good health and CMV-seropositive. Sequencing used PBMCs. The J gene is TRBJ1-1, the V gene TRBV4-1; 10 bases are a match to TRBD1. For the CDR3, the DNA is TGCGCCAGCAGCCAAGCCCGGGACAGGGGATACACTGAAGCTTTCTTT. Amino acids: CASSQARDRGYTEAFF.